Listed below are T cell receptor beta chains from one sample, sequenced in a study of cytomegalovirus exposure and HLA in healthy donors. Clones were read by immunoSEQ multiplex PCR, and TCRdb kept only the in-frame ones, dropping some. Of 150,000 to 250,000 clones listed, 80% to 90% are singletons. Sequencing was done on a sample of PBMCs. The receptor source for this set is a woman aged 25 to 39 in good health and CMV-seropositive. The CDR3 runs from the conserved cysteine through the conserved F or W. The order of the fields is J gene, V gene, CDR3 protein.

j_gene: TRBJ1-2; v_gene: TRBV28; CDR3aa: CASSLSTAYGYTF
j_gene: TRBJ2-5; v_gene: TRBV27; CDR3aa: CASSPDRVEQETQYF
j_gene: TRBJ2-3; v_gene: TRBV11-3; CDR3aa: CASSLDSRDSSSGDTQYF
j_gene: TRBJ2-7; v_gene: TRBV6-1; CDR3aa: CASSEATGVNEQYF
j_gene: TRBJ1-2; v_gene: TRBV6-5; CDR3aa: CASSFSGVGYTF
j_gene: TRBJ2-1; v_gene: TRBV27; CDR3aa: CASSLRLAGVDEQFF
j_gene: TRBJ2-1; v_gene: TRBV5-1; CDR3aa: CASSLLWGGSTDEQFF
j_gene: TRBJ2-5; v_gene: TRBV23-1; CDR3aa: CASTTPDRPQETQYF
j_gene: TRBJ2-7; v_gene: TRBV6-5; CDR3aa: CASSYSGSSYEQYF
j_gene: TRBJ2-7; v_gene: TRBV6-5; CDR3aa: CASSFRSGRTNEQYF
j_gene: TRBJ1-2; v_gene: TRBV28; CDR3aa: CASSRAGAGYTF
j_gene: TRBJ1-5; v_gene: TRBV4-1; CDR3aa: CASRGLDGGNQPQHF
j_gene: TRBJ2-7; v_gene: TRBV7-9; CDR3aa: CASSPLQDRSYEQYF
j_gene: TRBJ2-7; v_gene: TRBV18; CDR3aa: CASSPQGAGEQYF
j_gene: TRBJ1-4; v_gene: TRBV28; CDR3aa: CALRRTADEKLFF
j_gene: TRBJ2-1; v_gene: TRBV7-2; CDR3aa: CASSLVAGGANEQFF
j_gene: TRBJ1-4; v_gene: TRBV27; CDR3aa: CASSSFGGGFPNEKLFF
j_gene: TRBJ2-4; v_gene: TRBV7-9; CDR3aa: CASREPSNIQYF
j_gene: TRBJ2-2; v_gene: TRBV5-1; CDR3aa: CASSFNAATGELFF
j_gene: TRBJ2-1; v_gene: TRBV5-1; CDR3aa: CASSGLAGVKGDEQFF
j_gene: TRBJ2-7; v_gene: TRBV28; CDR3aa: CASKDRGRYEQYF
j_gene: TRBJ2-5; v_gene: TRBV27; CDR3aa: CASSSLGTERGAQYF
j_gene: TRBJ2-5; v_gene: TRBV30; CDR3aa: CALRLTVKYQETQYF
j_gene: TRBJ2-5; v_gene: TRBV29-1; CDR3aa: CSVSGLGETQYF
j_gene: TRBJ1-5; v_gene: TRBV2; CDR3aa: CASSEQGLSNQPQHF
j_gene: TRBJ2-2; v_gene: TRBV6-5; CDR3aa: CASSLGRGNTGELFF
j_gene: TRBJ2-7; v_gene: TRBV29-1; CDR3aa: CSATGEGYEQYF
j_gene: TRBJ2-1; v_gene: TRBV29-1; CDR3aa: CSVEVVRTGSNNEQFF
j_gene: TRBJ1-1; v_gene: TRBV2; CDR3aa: CASGGQHNTEAFF
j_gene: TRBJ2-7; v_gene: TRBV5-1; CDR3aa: CASSWLGLVDEQYF
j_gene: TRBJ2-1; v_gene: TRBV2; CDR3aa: CASSLQSGSYGEQFF
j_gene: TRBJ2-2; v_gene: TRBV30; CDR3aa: CAWSVLLAGGPGTGELFF
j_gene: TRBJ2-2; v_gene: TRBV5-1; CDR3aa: CASSWRPTGVINTGELFF
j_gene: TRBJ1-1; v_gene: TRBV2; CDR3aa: CASSYPGQVLIMNTEAFF
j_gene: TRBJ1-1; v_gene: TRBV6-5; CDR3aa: CASSRAGNTEAFF
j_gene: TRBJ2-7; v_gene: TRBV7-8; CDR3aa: CASSLWDRGDEQYF
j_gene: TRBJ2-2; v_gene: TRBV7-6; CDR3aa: CASSSPRGVNTGELFF
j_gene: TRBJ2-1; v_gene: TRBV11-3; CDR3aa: CASSSQVYNEQFF
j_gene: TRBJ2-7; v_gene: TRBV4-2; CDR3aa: CASSQERGQSYEQYF
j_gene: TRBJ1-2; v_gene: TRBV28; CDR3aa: CASSGNRGGYTF
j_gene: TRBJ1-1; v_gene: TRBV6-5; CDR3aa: CASMGDRDNPEAFF
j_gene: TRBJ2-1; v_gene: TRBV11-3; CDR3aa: CASSLGPSGRAIEQFF
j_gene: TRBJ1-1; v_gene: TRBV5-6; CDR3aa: CASSRLGAREAFF
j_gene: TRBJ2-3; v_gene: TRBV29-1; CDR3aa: CSEASASTDTQYF
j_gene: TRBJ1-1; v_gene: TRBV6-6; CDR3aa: CASTERQGLTEAFF
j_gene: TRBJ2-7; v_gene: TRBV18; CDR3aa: CASSTRSSYEQYF
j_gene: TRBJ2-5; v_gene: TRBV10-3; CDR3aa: CAVGVYQETQYF
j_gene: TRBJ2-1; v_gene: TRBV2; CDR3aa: CATTPQSGVTNEQFF
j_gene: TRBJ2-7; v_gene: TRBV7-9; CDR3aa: CASRDRRATSGRETYEQYF
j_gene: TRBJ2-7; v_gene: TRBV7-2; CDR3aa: CASSFGGGYEQYF
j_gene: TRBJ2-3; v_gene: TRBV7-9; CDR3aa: CASSLATNFDTQYF
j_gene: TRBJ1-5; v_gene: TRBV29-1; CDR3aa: CSVALQGDQPQHF
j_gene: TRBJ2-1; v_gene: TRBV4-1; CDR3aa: CASSQVAGAGNEQFF